The rows below give T cell receptor beta chains drawn from one sample of a study of cytomegalovirus exposure and HLA in healthy donors. Sequencing used immunoSEQ multiplex PCR; TCRdb keeps in-frame clones, though not all of them. The table lists roughly 100,000 clones, 50% to 70% of them singletons, with approximately 4.3% in the top ten. The sample was PBMCs. Receptors were obtained from a human donor in good health. The CDR3 runs from the conserved cysteine through the conserved F or W. The order of the fields is clone size, D gene, J gene, V gene, CDR3 DNA, CDR3 protein. The D gene is left open where the match is weak. The size of a clone is reported for some rows only, either as once, few or many, or as a class for expanded clones.

>.|.|TRBJ2-7|TRBV27
TGTGCCAGCAGTATGACGGAGACCTACGAGCAGTACTTC
CASSMTETYEQYF
>few|.|TRBJ2-7|TRBV29-1
TGCAGCGTTGAAGTACAGGTATTTTACGAGCAGTACTTC
CSVEVQVFYEQYF
>.|TRBD1|TRBJ1-1|TRBV5-1
TGCGCCAGCATGCGGACAGGAACGAACACTGAAGCTTTCTTT
CASMRTGTNTEAFF
>.|.|TRBJ1-1|TRBV27
TGTGCCAGCAGTCCCAACACTAGGACGCCGTTGAACACTGAAGCTTTCTTT
CASSPNTRTPLNTEAFF
>.|.|TRBJ2-7|TRBV19
TGTGCCAGCGGGAGTGGGCCCTACGAGCAGTACTTC
CASGSGPYEQYF
>.|TRBD1|TRBJ2-4|TRBV7-9
TGTGCCAGCAGCTCCGGGGACAGGGGGCGAAACATTCAGTACTTC
CASSSGDRGRNIQYF
>.|.|TRBJ2-1|TRBV6-1
TGTGCCAGCAAACAGGGCACCTACAATGAGCAGTTCTTC
CASKQGTYNEQFF
>.|.|TRBJ2-5|TRBV11-1
TGTGCCAGCAGATCCAGGGGTCTATTGGAGACCCAGTACTTC
CASRSRGLLETQYF
>.|.|TRBJ2-7|TRBV11-2
TGTGCCAGCAGCAGAGGGACTTCGGCGATATACGAGCAGTACTTC
CASSRGTSAIYEQYF
>.|.|TRBJ2-3|TRBV5-1
TGCGCCAGCAGCTTCTCAGGCGGGATCACAGATACGCAGTATTTT
CASSFSGGITDTQYF
>.|.|TRBJ2-7|TRBV11-2
TGTGCCAGCAGCGCTACAGAAGGGGCTAACTACGAGCAGTACTTC
CASSATEGANYEQYF
>few|TRBD1|TRBJ1-4|TRBV2
TGTGCCAGCAGCAGCGACAGGGGGCGCCGGGAAAAACTGTTTTTT
CASSSDRGRREKLFF
>.|TRBD2|TRBJ2-2|TRBV12-5
TGTGCTAGTGGCCCCTCCGGTCCCAGCGGGAGGCTTAGCGGGGAGCTGTTTTTT
CASGPSGPSGRLSGELFF
>.|TRBD2|TRBJ2-3|TRBV19
TGTGCCAGTACCCCACAGGCGGGAGGGCCGGGTACGCAGTATTTT
CASTPQAGGPGTQYF
>few|TRBD2|TRBJ2-1|TRBV19
TGTGCCAGTACGGGGGTAGCGGGAGGGAATGAGCAGTTCTTC
CASTGVAGGNEQFF
>.|.|TRBJ1-1|TRBV27
TGTGCCAGCAGTTGGTACGGGAGGGGATTTGAAGCTTTCTTT
CASSWYGRGFEAFF
>.|.|TRBJ1-2|TRBV15
TGTGCCACCAGCAGAGATAGAGGTGTCGGGAACAACTATGGCTACACCTTC
CATSRDRGVGNNYGYTF
>.|.|TRBJ2-1|TRBV29-1
TGCAGCGTTGAGCGGGGGCGGAATGAGCAGTTCTTC
CSVERGRNEQFF